This T cell receptor (beta chain) was obtained from a study of shared clonotypes between healthy human individuals. Study overall: Donors were a couple of women and a few men aged 18 to 49.

The germline V gene encodes CDR1 SGHNT and CDR2 YYREEE (reference sequence). The CDR3 length is 15 residues. Caucasian adults residing in Nashville, Tennessee made up all the donors. The repertoire was sequenced with immunoSEQ multiplex PCR; TCRdb's copy has only in-frame clones and lacks some. The sample contains approximately 2,300,000 clones, around 90% of which appear only once. Overall study findings and caveats: The study found approximately 5% of naive CD4 clonotypes shared across a handful of donors.

As concerns this clone: Antigen: not known. One end of the junction does not line up with germline, which may come from a read error.

The chain has TRBV5-4 and TRBJ2-7; D possibly corresponds to TRBD1 (6 bases). The sequenced material came from naive CD4+ T cells from PBMCs. Noted subset: CD45RA+ positively selected. The clonotype was recovered from a man aged 18 to 29 in good health. Some clones in this sample may be carry-over from other donors' samples. The CDR3 bases are TGTGCCAGCAGCTTAGTGGCAGGGGATTCCTCCGAGCAGTACTTC. Its translation is CASSLVAGDSSEQYF.